This T cell receptor (beta chain) derives from a study of somatic mutations in cytotoxic T cells in rheumatoid arthritis. Study context: Several of the V beta antibody-stained T-cell populations were flow-sorted at nearly 100% purity; V beta1+ cells were among them and were sequenced for TCRB. General study results and limits: With age, CD8+ clonality increased in rheumatoid arthritis patients, whereas no such increase appeared in healthy controls. Within 8 of 65 patients, the single biggest CD8+ clone made up more than 20% of CD8+ cells.

TCRdb keeps only in-frame clones here, not all; method: immunoSEQ multiplex PCR. Of 20,000 to 25,000 clones in the sample, around 84% were seen once. Each healthy control was a blood donor; the group had a median age of about 50 years (range roughly 21-75), and 55% to 60% were female. Concerning this clone itself: The antigen is not known.

This receptor was obtained from a woman in her 50s in good health. The sample comprised CD8+ T cells sorted from blood.

CDR3 in amino acids: CASSQDRPPNTEAFF. The CDR3 DNA reads as TGCGCCAGCAGCCAAGATAGGCCGCCGAACACTGAAGCTTTCTTT. This chain uses TRBV4-3 with TRBJ1-1; D is unclear. Germline V gene data show CDR1 as LGHNA and CDR2 as YSLEER. V was clipped by 0 bases and J by 1 base, with 9 bases between them. The CDR3 totals 15 residues.